These 28 T cell receptor beta chains share one sample of origin, sequenced in a study of shared clonotypes between healthy human individuals. Terminally differentiated effector memory CD45RA+ cells were excluded by CCR7 positive selection of CD45RO-negative cells. Profiling relied on immunoSEQ multiplex PCR, and the TCRdb table lists in-frame clones only, not all of them. This sample has some 2 million clones, with about 95% found just once. Sequencing input: naive CD8+ T cells sorted from blood. The receptors shown here come from a man aged 18 to 29 in good health.

This clone was detected once. The same CDR3 can be traced to other DNA sequences in this sample. The chain links TRBV4-1 to TRBJ1-4; 9 nucleotides line up with TRBD1. The J segment lost 7 bases and the V segment lost 3 bases, leaving 3 bases of the junction unmatched. The germline V gene encodes CDR1 MGHRA and CDR2 YSYEKL. This CDR3 has 14 residues. CDR3 residues: CASSQEGQGEKLFF. The CDR3, as DNA: TGCGCCAGCAGCCAGGAGGGACAGGGTGAAAAACTGTTTTTT.

The chain links TRBV4-1 to TRBJ2-1; maybe TRBD2 (6 bases). The V gene lost 0 bases and the J gene lost 5 bases, with 14 bases spanning the gap. This CDR3 contains 16 residues. The V gene's germline CDR1 is MGHRA and CDR2 YSYEKL. The CDR3 bases are TGCGCCAGCAGCCAAGATCCCTGGGGCGGGAACAATGAGCAGTTCTTC. It codes for CASSQDPWGGNNEQFF.

The J gene is TRBJ1-4, the V gene TRBV30; TRBD1 agrees at 7 bases. With 6 bases clipped from V and 5 bases from J, the junction kept 6 bases outside the gene matches. The CDR3 is 13 residues long. Germline V gives CDR1 GTSNPN, CDR2 SVGIG (reference sequence). The CDR3, as DNA: TGTGCCTGTGCTCAGGGGGGGAATGAAAAACTGTTTTTT. Translation: CACAQGGNEKLFF.

The chain has TRBV7-9 and TRBJ2-5; possible D gene TRBD2, 6 bases. This CDR3 has 16 amino acids. The V and J ends lost 3 bases and 2 bases respectively, with 16 bases between them. In germline, CDR1 is SEHNR, CDR2 FQNEAQ (reference sequence). CDR3 protein: CASSFPSETSQETQYF. CDR3 nucleotides: TGTGCCAGCAGCTTCCCTAGCGAAACCTCGCAAGAGACCCAGTACTTC.

The CDR3 sequence: CASSPDRGPLLNTEAFF. In nucleotides, the CDR3 is TGTGCCAGCAGCCCGGACAGGGGGCCCCTTTTGAACACTGAAGCTTTCTTT. J is TRBJ1-1 and V is TRBV14; 11 nucleotides match TRBD1. Trimming removed 4 bases from V and 0 bases from J; junction bases left unmatched: 7. From germline, CDR1 is SGHDN and CDR2 FVKESK. The CDR3 is 17 residues long.

The chain recombines TRBV29-1 with TRBJ1-2; D unclear. The CDR3 runs 14 residues. Germline values: CDR1 SQVTM, CDR2 ANQGSEA. V was clipped by 3 bases and J by 8 bases, with 19 bases between them. CDR3 DNA: TGCAGCGTTGATGGGGTAGAGGCTGCTGGCGGCTACACCTTC. It codes for CSVDGVEAAGGYTF.

The J gene is TRBJ2-7, the V gene TRBV4-3, with 7 positions matching TRBD2. The germline CDR1 and CDR2 sequences are LGHNA and YSLEER. The CDR3 is 14 residues long. Germline trimming cut 0 bases from V and 6 bases from J; bases unmatched to any gene: 5. The CDR3 here is CASSQDLLASEQYF. CDR3 in DNA: TGCGCCAGCAGCCAAGATTTACTAGCGAGCGAGCAGTACTTC.

The V gene is TRBV11-2, the J gene TRBJ2-7, with 12 bases identical to TRBD2. CDR3 length: 17 amino acids. V was pared by 1 base and J by 4 bases, with 8 bases of the junction left unmatched. Germline values: CDR1 SGHAT, CDR2 FQNNGV. CDR3 sequence reads: CASSLVRLAGAGYEQYF. The CDR3 bases are TGTGCCAGCAGCTTAGTGAGACTAGCGGGAGCTGGGTACGAGCAGTACTTC.

V usage is TRBV7-9 and J usage is TRBJ1-2, with 8 nucleotides matching TRBD1. Germline CDR1 is SEHNR and CDR2 is FQNEAQ (reference sequence). This CDR3 spans 11 amino acids. V shed 2 bases, J shed 12 bases, and the junction held 2 bases outside the gene matches. CDR3 DNA: TGTGCCAGCAGCTTACAGGGGGCGAACACCTTC. This encodes CASSLQGANTF.

V and J are TRBV9 and TRBJ2-1; TRBD1 matches 8 bases. Germline CDR1 SGDLS, CDR2 YYNGEE. The CDR3 totals 14 residues. J gave up 5 bases and V 3 bases, and 4 bases lay outside the gene matches. The CDR3 DNA is TGTGCCAGCAGCGCCGGGACAGGTGACAATGAGCAGTTCTTC. Translation gives CASSAGTGDNEQFF. Variable domain in full (rest from reference TRBV9 and TRBJ2-1): DSGVTQTPKHLITATGQRVTLRCSPRSGDLSVYWYQQSLDQGLQFLIQYYNGEERAKGNILERFSAQQFPDLHSELNLSSLELGDSALYFCASSAGTGDNEQFFGPGTRLTVL.

The genes are TRBV28 and TRBJ1-2, with D possibly being TRBD1 (5 bases). Germline lookup yields CDR1 MDHEN and CDR2 SYDVKM. This CDR3 comprises 13 residues. V lost 6 bases and J 7 bases, leaving 15 bases between the germline ends. Written as DNA, the CDR3 is TGTGCCAGCAGAGATCTAGACAGTACTGGCTACACCTTC. Its protein product is CASRDLDSTGYTF.

As concerns this clone: Other DNA sequences in the sample encode the same CDR3. The CDR3 sequence: CASSEGLTDTQYF. The CDR3, as DNA: TGCGCCAGCAGTGAGGGACTAACAGATACGCAGTATTTT. The chain carries TRBV10-1 and TRBJ2-3, with D maybe TRBD2 (6 bases). The CDR3 consists of 13 residues. The germline V gene encodes CDR1 WNHNN and CDR2 SYGVQD (reference sequence). Trimming removed 2 bases at V and 3 bases at J, with 6 bases between.

The table lists this clone with a count of one. This CDR3 reads CASTRDPASGNTIYF. For the CDR3, the DNA is TGTGCCAGCACGCGGGACCCCGCCTCTGGAAACACCATATATTTT. The V call is TRBV6-5, the J call TRBJ1-3, with a tentative D call TRBD1 (5 bases). Trimming stripped 7 bases from V and 0 bases from J, with 13 bases between. Looked up from germline, CDR1 is MNHEY and CDR2 is SVGAGI. CDR3 length: 15 residues.

The chain uses TRBV13 and TRBJ2-7; D is unclear. The germline gives CDR1 PRHDT, CDR2 FYEKMQ (reference sequence). This CDR3 is built from 10 residues. Trimming took off 5 bases at V and 6 bases at J, with 5 bases between the two ends. CDR3 in amino acids: CASSPREQYF. The CDR3 DNA is TGTGCCAGCAGCCCTCGCGAGCAGTACTTC. The entire variable domain, with the rest obtained from reference TRBV13 and TRBJ2-7, is as follows: AAGVIQSPRHLIKEKRETATLKCYPIPRHDTVYWYQQGPGQDPQFLISFYEKMQSDKGSIPDRFSAQQFSDYHSELNMSSLELGDSALYFCASSPREQYFGPGTRLTVT.

This clone was seen once. V gene TRBV11-1 combines with J gene TRBJ2-7, with a weak D call TRBD1 (6 bases). Trimming took 3 bases from V and 0 from J, leaving 9 bases between them. From germline, CDR1 is SGHAT and CDR2 FQDESV (reference sequence). The CDR3 consists of 14 residues. The CDR3: CASSFRGSSYEQYF. DNA for the CDR3: TGTGCCAGCAGCTTCAGGGGCAGCTCCTACGAGCAGTACTTC. The full variable domain, its missing parts supplied by reference TRBV11-1 and TRBJ2-7, is EAEVAQSPRYKITEKSQAVAFWCDPISGHATLYWYRQILGQGPELLVQFQDESVVDDSQLPKDRFSAERLKGVDSTLKIQPAELGDSAMYLCASSFRGSSYEQYFGPGTRLTVT.

The chain links TRBV30 to TRBJ2-7; D is unresolved. CDR1 is GTSNPN, CDR2 SVGIG, per germline (reference sequence). The V end was cut by 7 bases, the J end by 0 bases, with 13 bases between. The CDR3 is 13 amino acids. The CDR3, as DNA: TGTGCCTCTCTCGACTGGGACTCCTACGAGCAGTACTTC. The encoded protein is CASLDWDSYEQYF.

A note on this clone: The same CDR3 also results from other DNA sequences found in this sample. V gene TRBV13 combines with J gene TRBJ1-1; D may be TRBD1 (5 bases). This CDR3 is 12 amino acids long. Germline V gene lookup returns CDR1 PRHDT and CDR2 FYEKMQ (reference sequence). Between the trimmed V and J ends, which lost 2 bases and 8 bases, there was a span of 9 bases. The CDR3 nucleotides read TGTGCCAGCAGCTTAACAGGCACCGAAGCTTTCTTT. Translation gives CASSLTGTEAFF.

As regards this clone: The same CDR3 is also encoded by other DNA sequences in this sample. The chain links TRBV6-5 to TRBJ1-2; D is unresolved. This CDR3 has 12 amino acids. Germline V gives CDR1 MNHEY, CDR2 SVGAGI. V dropped 4 bases and J dropped 8 bases, with 11 bases sitting between them. The CDR3 region has the DNA TGTGCCAGCAGTTCCGGGGTGCGCGGCTACACCTTC. Protein product: CASSSGVRGYTF.

The V gene is TRBV28, the J gene TRBJ1-2, with D perhaps matching TRBD1 (5 bases). CDR3 length: 16 amino acids. Germline CDR1 MDHEN, CDR2 SYDVKM. V was clipped by 1 base and J by 2 bases, with 14 bases between them. CDR3 in amino acids: CASSLLQGNMNYGYTF. The CDR3 DNA sequence: TGTGCCAGCAGTTTATTGCAGGGAAATATGAACTATGGCTACACCTTC.

The chain carries TRBV27 and TRBJ1-4, with a weak D call TRBD1 (6 bases). The CDR3 spans 14 residues. The ends were cut back, 5 bases at V and 4 bases at J, with 11 bases in the middle. Germline CDR1 reads MNHEY; CDR2 reads SMNVEV (reference sequence). Here the CDR3 DNA reads TGTGCCAGCAGTGCTCGGACAGATAATGAAAAACTGTTTTTT. It translates to CASSARTDNEKLFF.

Points on this clone: Additional DNA sequences in this sample encode the identical CDR3. The V call is TRBV4-3, the J call TRBJ2-1; TRBD2 is a possible D gene (6 bases). V shed 0 bases and J shed 4 bases, with 13 bases lying between them. The germline V gene encodes CDR1 LGHNA and CDR2 YSLEER. The CDR3 contains 16 residues. The CDR3 nucleotides read TGCGCCAGCAGCCAAGATTCCGGGGGTTCTTACAATGAGCAGTTCTTC. This gives the protein CASSQDSGGSYNEQFF.

This clone showed up just once. The rearrangement links TRBV2 to TRBJ1-1; D remains ambiguous. Between the trimmed V and J ends, which lost 5 bases and 8 bases, there was a span of 6 bases. The CDR3 length is 10 residues. Germline V gene lookup returns CDR1 SNHLY and CDR2 FYNNEI. As DNA, the CDR3 is TGTGCCAGCAGTCGAGTAGAAGCTTTCTTT. Encoded protein: CASSRVEAFF.

The gene calls are TRBV5-4 and TRBJ1-3; a weak D match, TRBD1 (6 bases). This CDR3 is built from 14 residues. Germline V CDR1 and CDR2: SGHNT, YYREEE (reference sequence). The V and J ends lost 4 bases and 4 bases respectively, with 12 bases between them. CDR3 DNA sequence: TGTGCCAGCAGCCTGGACAGACTCGGAAACACCATATATTTT. Translated: CASSLDRLGNTIYF.

A word on this clone: A much larger clone differs by one base, so this may be a read error. This sample also contains other DNA sequences that code for the same CDR3. The J gene is TRBJ1-1, the V gene TRBV29-1; 9 nucleotides line up with TRBD1. In germline, CDR1 is SQVTM, CDR2 ANQGSEA. The V segment lost 4 bases and the J segment 1 base; nucleotides outside the gene matches: 1. This CDR3 is built from 13 residues. DNA of the CDR3: TGCAGCGTTGTGGGACAGGGGAACACTGAAGCTTTCTTT. The encoded protein is CSVVGQGNTEAFF.

The chain joins TRBV30 to TRBJ1-4; possibly TRBD1 for D (6 bases). This CDR3 has 13 residues. The V end lost 7 bases, the J end lost 2 bases, and 11 bases lay between the germline ends. The germline CDR1 and CDR2 sequences are GTSNPN and SVGIG (reference sequence). The CDR3: CAYDRLTNEKLFF. In nucleotides, the CDR3 is TGTGCCTACGACAGGTTGACTAATGAAAAACTGTTTTTT.

The V gene is TRBV5-6, the J gene TRBJ1-3; tentatively, D is TRBD1 (5 bases). Per germline, CDR1 SGHDT and CDR2 YYEEEE. Trimming took off 1 base at V and 4 bases at J, with 12 bases between the two ends. The CDR3 is 15 amino acids. Here the CDR3 DNA reads TGTGCCAGCAGCTTGTTAGGGGCGACGGGAAACACCATATATTTT. Translated: CASSLLGATGNTIYF.

In this sample, this clone turned up once. V gene TRBV5-6 combines with J gene TRBJ1-2; TRBD1 matches 7 bases. CDR1 is SGHDT and CDR2 is YYEEEE in the germline V gene. There are 14 residues in the CDR3. The V and J ends lost 3 bases and 8 bases, in that order; junction bases with no gene match: 10. CDR3: CASSSLNRGDGYTF. DNA for the CDR3: TGTGCCAGCAGCTCCTTAAACAGGGGCGACGGCTACACCTTC.

The sample holds one count of this clone. The CDR3 protein is CATSRDRGTAGNTIYF. The CDR3 DNA sequence: TGTGCCACCAGCAGAGATCGTGGGACGGCTGGAAACACCATATATTTT. This sequence joins TRBV15 and TRBJ1-3; the D gene is possibly TRBD1 (5 bases). Deletions cut 0 bases from V and 2 bases from J, with 11 bases between. Germline V gives CDR1 LNHNV, CDR2 YYDKDF (reference sequence). This CDR3 region has 16 residues.